This T cell receptor beta chain was recovered during a study of blood T cell repertoires in COVID-19. The wider study: Italy, Spain and the United States were the sources of the convalescent and acute COVID-19 samples. T cells, B-cell-depleted T cells, or PBMCs provided the cDNA or gDNA that served as material.

The authors' processing: Reference gene primers were amplified, and this amplification served to estimate nucleated cell counts. Produced via immunoSEQ multiplex PCR; TCRdb's table is partial and in-frame only. For V, J and clone size, that table is used; D and trimming come from the DNA. The sample lists fewer than 250,000 clones; 84% were seen once. This sequence originates from a man aged 45-65 years with acute or convalescent COVID-19. The source material was peripheral blood.

The CDR3 region has the DNA TGTGCCACCTACTCGACAGGCCTGCCGAACACCGGGGAGCTGTTTTTT. Amino acids: CATYSTGLPNTGELFF. The rearrangement joins TRBV27 to TRBJ2-2; D may be TRBD1 (6 bases). Trimming pared 10 bases from V and 0 bases from J, leaving 18 bases between. CDR3 length: 16 residues. Germline CDR1 is MNHEY and CDR2 is SMNVEV (reference sequence).